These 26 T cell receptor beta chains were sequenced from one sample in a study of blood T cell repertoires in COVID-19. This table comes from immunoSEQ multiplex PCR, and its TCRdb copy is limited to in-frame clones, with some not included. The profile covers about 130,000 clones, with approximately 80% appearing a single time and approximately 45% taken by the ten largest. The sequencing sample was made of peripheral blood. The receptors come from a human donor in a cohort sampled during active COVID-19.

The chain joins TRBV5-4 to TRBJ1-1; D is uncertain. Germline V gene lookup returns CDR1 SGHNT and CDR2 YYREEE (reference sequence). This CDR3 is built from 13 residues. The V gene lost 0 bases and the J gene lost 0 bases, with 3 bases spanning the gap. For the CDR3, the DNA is TGTGCCAGCAGCTTGGATATGAACACTGAAGCTTTCTTT. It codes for CASSLDMNTEAFF.

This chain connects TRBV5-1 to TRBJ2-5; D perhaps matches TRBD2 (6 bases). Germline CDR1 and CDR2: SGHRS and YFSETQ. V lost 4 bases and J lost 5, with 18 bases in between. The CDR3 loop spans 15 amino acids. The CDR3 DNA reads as TGCGCCAGCAGCGCGCAGGGAGGTCTTGCGGAGACCCAGTACTTC. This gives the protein CASSAQGGLAETQYF.

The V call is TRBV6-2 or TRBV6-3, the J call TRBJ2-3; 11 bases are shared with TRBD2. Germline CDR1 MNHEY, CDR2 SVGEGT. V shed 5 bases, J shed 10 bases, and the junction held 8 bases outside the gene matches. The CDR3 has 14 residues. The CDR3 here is CASSPGLAAISQYF. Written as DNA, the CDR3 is TGTGCCAGCAGTCCGGGACTAGCGGCCATTTCGCAGTATTTT.

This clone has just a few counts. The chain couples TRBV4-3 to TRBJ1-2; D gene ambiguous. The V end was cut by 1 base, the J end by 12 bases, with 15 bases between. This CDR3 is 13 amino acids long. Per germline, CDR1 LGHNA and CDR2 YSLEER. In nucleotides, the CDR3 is TGCGCCAGCAGCCAAGTGGTTTTCCAGATCCACACCTTC. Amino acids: CASSQVVFQIHTF.

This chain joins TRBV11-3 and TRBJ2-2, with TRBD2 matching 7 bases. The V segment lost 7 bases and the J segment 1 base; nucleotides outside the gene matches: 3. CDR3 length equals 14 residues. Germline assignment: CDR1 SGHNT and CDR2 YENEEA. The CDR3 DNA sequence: TGTGCCAGCACAGCGGGGTTGAACACCGGGGAGCTGTTTTTT. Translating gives CASTAGLNTGELFF. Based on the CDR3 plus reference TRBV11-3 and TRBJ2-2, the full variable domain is EAGVVQSPRYKIIEKKQPVAFWCNPISGHNTLYWYLQNLGQGPELLIRYENEEAVDDSQLPKDRFSAERLKGVDSTLKIQPAELGDSAVYLCASTAGLNTGELFFGEGSRLTVL.

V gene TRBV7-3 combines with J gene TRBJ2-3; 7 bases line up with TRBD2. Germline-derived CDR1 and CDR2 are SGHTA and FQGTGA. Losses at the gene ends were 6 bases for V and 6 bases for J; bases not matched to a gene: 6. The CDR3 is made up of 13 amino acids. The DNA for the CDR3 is TGTGCCAGCAGTGGGACTAACACCGATACGCAGTATTTT. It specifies CASSGTNTDTQYF.

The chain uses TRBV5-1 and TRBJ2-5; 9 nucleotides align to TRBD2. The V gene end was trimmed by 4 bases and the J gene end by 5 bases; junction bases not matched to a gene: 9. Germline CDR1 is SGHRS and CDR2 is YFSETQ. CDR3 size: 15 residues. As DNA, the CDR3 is TGCGCCAGCAGCAGTAGCGGGGGAATGGGGGAGACCCAGTACTTC. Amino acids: CASSSSGGMGETQYF.

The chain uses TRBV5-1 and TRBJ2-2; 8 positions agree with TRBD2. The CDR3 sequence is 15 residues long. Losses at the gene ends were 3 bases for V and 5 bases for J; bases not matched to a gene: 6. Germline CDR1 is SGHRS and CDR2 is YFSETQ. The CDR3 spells CASSSGGGMTGELFF. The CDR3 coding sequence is TGCGCCAGCAGCTCCGGCGGGGGGATGACCGGGGAGCTGTTTTTT.

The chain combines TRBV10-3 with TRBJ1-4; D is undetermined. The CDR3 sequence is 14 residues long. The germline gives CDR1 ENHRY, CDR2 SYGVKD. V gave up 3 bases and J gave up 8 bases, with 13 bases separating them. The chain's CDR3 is CAISDQDGSEKLFF. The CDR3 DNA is TGTGCCATCAGTGATCAGGACGGGAGCGAAAAACTGTTTTTT.

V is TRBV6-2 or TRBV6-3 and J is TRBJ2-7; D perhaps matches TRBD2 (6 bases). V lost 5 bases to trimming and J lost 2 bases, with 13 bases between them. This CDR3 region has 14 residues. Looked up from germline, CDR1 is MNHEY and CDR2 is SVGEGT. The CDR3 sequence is CASSLRGLPYEQYV. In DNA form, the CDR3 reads TGTGCCAGCAGTCTTCGGGGACTCCCCTACGAGCAGTACGTC.

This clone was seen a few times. In DNA form, the CDR3 reads TGTGCCAGCAGTGGGCTAGCGGGAGTATCCCCCAGCTCCTACAATGAGCAGTTCTTC. Translating it yields CASSGLAGVSPSSYNEQFF. The chain has TRBV2 and TRBJ2-1, with TRBD2 matching 10 bases. Germline assignment: CDR1 SNHLY and CDR2 FYNNEI. The junction had 12 bases not matched to a gene; V was cut back by 4 bases and J by 0 bases. The CDR3 is 19 amino acids.

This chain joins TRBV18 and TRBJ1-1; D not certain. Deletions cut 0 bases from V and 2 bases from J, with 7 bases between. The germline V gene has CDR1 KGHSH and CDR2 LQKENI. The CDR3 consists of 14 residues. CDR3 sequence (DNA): TGTGCCAGCTCACCACCGGGAGATAACACTGAAGCTTTCTTT. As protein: CASSPPGDNTEAFF.

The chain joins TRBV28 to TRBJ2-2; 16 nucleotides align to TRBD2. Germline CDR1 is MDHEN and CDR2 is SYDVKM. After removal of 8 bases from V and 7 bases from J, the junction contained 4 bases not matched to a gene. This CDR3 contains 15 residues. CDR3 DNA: TGTGCCAGCGGGACTAGCGGGAGGGCAGACGGGGAGCTGTTTTTT. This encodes CASGTSGRADGELFF.

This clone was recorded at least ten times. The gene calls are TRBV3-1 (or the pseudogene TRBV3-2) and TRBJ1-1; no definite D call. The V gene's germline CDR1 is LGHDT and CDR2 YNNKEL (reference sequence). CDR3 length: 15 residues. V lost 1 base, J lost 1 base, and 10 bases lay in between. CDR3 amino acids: CASSQVGISNTEAFF. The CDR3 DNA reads TGTGCCAGCAGCCAAGTGGGCATTTCGAACACTGAAGCTTTCTTT.

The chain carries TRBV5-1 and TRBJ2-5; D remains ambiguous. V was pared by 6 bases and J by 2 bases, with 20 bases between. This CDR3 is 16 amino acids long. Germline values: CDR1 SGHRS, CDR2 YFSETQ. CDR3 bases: TGCGCCAGCACCCTCCTGTACAGAAGCCTTCAAGAGACCCAGTACTTC. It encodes CASTLLYRSLQETQYF.

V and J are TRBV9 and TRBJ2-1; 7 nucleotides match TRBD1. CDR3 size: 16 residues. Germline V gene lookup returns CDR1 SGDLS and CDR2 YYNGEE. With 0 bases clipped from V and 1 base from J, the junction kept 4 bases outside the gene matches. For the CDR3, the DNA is TGTGCCAGCAGCGTAGCTGGGGGACAGTCCTACAATGAGCAGTTCTTC. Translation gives CASSVAGGQSYNEQFF.

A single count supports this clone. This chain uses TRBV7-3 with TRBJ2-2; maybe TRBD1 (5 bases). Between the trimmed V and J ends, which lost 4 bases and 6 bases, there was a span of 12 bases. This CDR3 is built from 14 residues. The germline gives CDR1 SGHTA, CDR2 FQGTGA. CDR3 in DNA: TGTGCCAGCAGCTCCCGATCAGGGTCCGGGGAGCTGTTTTTT. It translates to CASSSRSGSGELFF.

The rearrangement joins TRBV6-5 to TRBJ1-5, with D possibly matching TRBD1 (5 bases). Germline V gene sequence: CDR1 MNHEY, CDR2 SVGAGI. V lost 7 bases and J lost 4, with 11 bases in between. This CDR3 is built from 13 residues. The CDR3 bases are TGTGCCAGCACTCCCAGGGTAAATCAGCCCCAGCATTTT. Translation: CASTPRVNQPQHF.

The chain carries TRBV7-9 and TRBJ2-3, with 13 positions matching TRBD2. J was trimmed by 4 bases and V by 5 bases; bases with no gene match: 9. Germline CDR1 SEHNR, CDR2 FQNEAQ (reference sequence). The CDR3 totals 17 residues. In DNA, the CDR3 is TGTGCCAGCAGCCGACTAGCGGGAGGCCCGGGCGCAGATACGCAGTATTTT. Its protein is CASSRLAGGPGADTQYF.

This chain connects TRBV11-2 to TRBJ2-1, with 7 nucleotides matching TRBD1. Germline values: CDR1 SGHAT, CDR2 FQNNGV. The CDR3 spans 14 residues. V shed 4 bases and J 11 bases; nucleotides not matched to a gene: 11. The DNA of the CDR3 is TGTGCCAGCAGCTCCTTCGGGACAGAGGGGAAGCAGTTCTTC. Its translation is CASSSFGTEGKQFF. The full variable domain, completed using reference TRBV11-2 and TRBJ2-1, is EAGVAQSPRYKIIEKRQSVAFWCNPISGHATLYWYQQILGQGPKLLIQFQNNGVVDDSQLPKDRFSAERLKGVDSTLKIQPAKLEDSAVYLCASSSFGTEGKQFFGPGTRLTVL.

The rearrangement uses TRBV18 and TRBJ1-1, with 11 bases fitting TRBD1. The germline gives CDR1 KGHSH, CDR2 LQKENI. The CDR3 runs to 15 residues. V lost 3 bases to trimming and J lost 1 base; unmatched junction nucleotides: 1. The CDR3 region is CASSPGTGGNTEAFF. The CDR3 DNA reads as TGTGCCAGCTCACCGGGGACAGGGGGGAACACTGAAGCTTTCTTT.

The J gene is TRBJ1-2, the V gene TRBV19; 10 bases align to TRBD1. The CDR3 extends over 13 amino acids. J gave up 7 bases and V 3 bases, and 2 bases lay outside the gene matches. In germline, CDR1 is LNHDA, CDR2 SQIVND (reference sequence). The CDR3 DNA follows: TGTGCCAGTAGTATTGGGACAGGGGCTGGCTACACCTTC. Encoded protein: CASSIGTGAGYTF.

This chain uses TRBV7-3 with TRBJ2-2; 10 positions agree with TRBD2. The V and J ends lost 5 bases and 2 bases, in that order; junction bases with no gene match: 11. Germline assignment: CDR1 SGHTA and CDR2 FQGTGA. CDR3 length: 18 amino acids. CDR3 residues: CASSPLGIAGGNTGELFF. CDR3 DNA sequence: TGTGCCAGCAGCCCACTAGGTATAGCGGGAGGCAACACCGGGGAGCTGTTTTTT.

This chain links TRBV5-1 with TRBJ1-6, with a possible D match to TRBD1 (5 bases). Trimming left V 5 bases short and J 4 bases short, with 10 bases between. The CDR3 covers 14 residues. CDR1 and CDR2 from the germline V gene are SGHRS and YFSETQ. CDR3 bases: TGCGCCAGCAGTACGCAGGGTTATAATTCACCCCTCCACTTT. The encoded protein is CASSTQGYNSPLHF. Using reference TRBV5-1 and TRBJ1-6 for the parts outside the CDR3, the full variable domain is KAGVTQTPRYLIKTRGQQVTLSCSPISGHRSVSWYQQTPGQGLQFLFEYFSETQRNKGNFPGRFSGRQFSNSRSEMNVSTLELGDSALYLCASSTQGYNSPLHFGNGTRLTVT.

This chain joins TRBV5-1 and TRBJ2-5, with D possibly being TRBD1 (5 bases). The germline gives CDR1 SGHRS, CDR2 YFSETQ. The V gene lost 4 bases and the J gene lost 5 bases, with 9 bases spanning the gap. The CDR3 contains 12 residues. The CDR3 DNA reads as TGCGCCAGCAGCCATACAGGCGAGACCCAGTACTTC. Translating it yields CASSHTGETQYF.

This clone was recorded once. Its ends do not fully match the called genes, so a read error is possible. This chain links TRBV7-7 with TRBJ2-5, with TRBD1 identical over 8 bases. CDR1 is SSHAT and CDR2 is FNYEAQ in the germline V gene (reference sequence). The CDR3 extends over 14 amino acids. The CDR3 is CASSSGGAGETQYF. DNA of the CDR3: TGTGCTAGCAGCTCAGGGGGCGCGGGGGAGACCCAGTACTTC.